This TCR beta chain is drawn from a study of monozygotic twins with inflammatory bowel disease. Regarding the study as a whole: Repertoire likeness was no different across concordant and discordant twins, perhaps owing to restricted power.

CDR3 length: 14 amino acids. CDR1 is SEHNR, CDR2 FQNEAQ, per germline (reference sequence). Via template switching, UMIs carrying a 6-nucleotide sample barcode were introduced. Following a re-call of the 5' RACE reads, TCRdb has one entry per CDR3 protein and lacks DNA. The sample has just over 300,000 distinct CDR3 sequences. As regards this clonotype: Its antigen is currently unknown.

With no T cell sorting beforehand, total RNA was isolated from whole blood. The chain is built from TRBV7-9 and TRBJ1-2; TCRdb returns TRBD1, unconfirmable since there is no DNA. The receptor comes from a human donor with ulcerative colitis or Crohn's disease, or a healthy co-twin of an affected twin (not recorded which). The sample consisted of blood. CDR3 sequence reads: CASSSLTENYGYTF.